These T cell receptor beta chains were read from a single sample in a study of blood T cell repertoires in COVID-19. Data came from immunoSEQ multiplex PCR; TCRdb stores just in-frame clones and leaves some out. The data contain 400,000 or so clones, 80% to 90% of them singletons. The material sequenced was PBMCs or T cells enriched from blood (not recorded which). The receptor source for this set is a man under 40 who had recovered from COVID-19. CDR3s include the opening cysteine and the closing phenylalanine or tryptophan. A D gene is named only where the DNA matches it firmly. Expanded clones get a size class; other rows say once, few or many, or leave the size out.

clone size: NA
J gene: TRBJ2-5
D gene: TRBD2
V gene: TRBV18
CDR3 protein: CASSPRTSGIETQYF
CDR3 DNA: TGTGCCAGCTCACCAAGGACTAGCGGGATAGAGACCCAGTACTTC

clone size: NA
J gene: TRBJ1-4
D gene: NA
V gene: TRBV7-9
CDR3 protein: CASSLAVSGERNEKLFF
CDR3 DNA: TGTGCCAGCAGCTTAGCGGTCTCCGGGGAACGTAATGAAAAACTGTTTTTT

clone size: NA
J gene: TRBJ1-1
D gene: NA
V gene: TRBV5-1
CDR3 protein: CASSLAGEGRPEAFF
CDR3 DNA: TGCGCCAGCAGCTTGGCCGGAGAGGGTAGACCTGAAGCTTTCTTT

clone size: NA
J gene: TRBJ1-2
D gene: NA
V gene: TRBV30
CDR3 protein: CAWSVSHLSPGYTF
CDR3 DNA: TGTGCCTGGAGTGTAAGCCACCTCTCCCCGGGCTACACCTTC

clone size: NA
J gene: TRBJ2-7
D gene: NA
V gene: TRBV24-1
CDR3 protein: CATSDSKSGKELAYEQYF
CDR3 DNA: TGTGCCACCAGTGATAGTAAATCGGGGAAGGAACTTGCCTACGAGCAGTACTTC

clone size: NA
J gene: TRBJ1-1
D gene: NA
V gene: TRBV25-1
CDR3 protein: CASSEGQINTEAFF
CDR3 DNA: TGTGCCAGCAGTGAGGGACAAATCAACACTGAAGCTTTCTTT

clone size: NA
J gene: TRBJ2-1
D gene: NA
V gene: TRBV29-1
CDR3 protein: CSVETSPVDNEQFF
CDR3 DNA: TGCAGCGTTGAAACGTCCCCGGTGGACAATGAGCAGTTCTTC

clone size: NA
J gene: TRBJ1-4
D gene: TRBD1
V gene: TRBV19
CDR3 protein: CASRRQGAYEKLFF
CDR3 DNA: TGTGCCAGTAGACGACAGGGGGCGTATGAAAAACTGTTTTTT

clone size: once
J gene: TRBJ2-3
D gene: NA
V gene: TRBV10-3
CDR3 protein: CAISDSYGGTQYF
CDR3 DNA: TGTGCCATCAGTGATTCTTACGGAGGTACGCAGTATTTT

clone size: NA
J gene: TRBJ2-2
D gene: TRBD2
V gene: TRBV7-2
CDR3 protein: CASSSSGSSYTGELFF
CDR3 DNA: TGTGCCAGCAGCTCTAGCGGGAGTAGCTACACCGGGGAGCTGTTTTTT

clone size: NA
J gene: TRBJ2-1
D gene: TRBD1
V gene: TRBV24-1
CDR3 protein: CATSDQDREFFNEQFF
CDR3 DNA: TGTGCCACCAGTGACCAGGACAGGGAATTCTTCAATGAGCAGTTCTTC

clone size: NA
J gene: TRBJ2-1
D gene: NA
V gene: TRBV19
CDR3 protein: CASSTGAGNEQFF
CDR3 DNA: TGTGCCAGTAGTACCGGCGCGGGCAATGAGCAGTTCTTC

clone size: NA
J gene: TRBJ2-1
D gene: TRBD1
V gene: TRBV11-2
CDR3 protein: CASSWDSNEQFF
CDR3 DNA: TGTGCCAGCAGCTGGGACAGTAATGAGCAGTTCTTC

clone size: NA
J gene: TRBJ1-5
D gene: NA
V gene: TRBV29-1
CDR3 protein: CSVAGSGVGSNQPQHF
CDR3 DNA: TGCAGCGTTGCGGGGTCAGGGGTGGGTAGCAATCAGCCCCAGCATTTT

clone size: NA
J gene: TRBJ2-1
D gene: TRBD2
V gene: TRBV5-6
CDR3 protein: CASSLTSGSHEQFF
CDR3 DNA: TGTGCCAGCAGCTTGACTAGCGGGAGTCATGAGCAGTTCTTC

clone size: NA
J gene: TRBJ2-3
D gene: TRBD2
V gene: TRBV11-2
CDR3 protein: CASSLVLLATSTDTQYF
CDR3 DNA: TGTGCCAGCAGCTTAGTGTTACTAGCGACTAGCACAGATACGCAGTATTTT

clone size: NA
J gene: TRBJ1-6
D gene: NA
V gene: TRBV10-2
CDR3 protein: CASSEGTGERSPLHF
CDR3 DNA: TGCGCCAGCAGTGAGGGAACAGGCGAACGTTCACCCCTCCACTTT

clone size: NA
J gene: TRBJ1-5
D gene: NA
V gene: TRBV30
CDR3 protein: CAWSAGGGGRVQPQHF
CDR3 DNA: TGTGCCTGGAGTGCCGGCGGGGGGGGTCGGGTTCAGCCCCAGCATTTT

clone size: NA
J gene: TRBJ2-2
D gene: TRBD1
V gene: TRBV11-2
CDR3 protein: CASSSTYLGTGIAGELFF
CDR3 DNA: TGTGCCAGCAGCTCAACCTACTTGGGGACAGGGATCGCCGGGGAGCTGTTTTTT

clone size: NA
J gene: TRBJ2-2
D gene: NA
V gene: TRBV7-6
CDR3 protein: CASSLIERELFF
CDR3 DNA: TGTGCCAGCAGCTTAATAGAGAGGGAGCTGTTTTTT

clone size: NA
J gene: TRBJ2-7
D gene: TRBD1
V gene: TRBV11-2
CDR3 protein: CASSLEGQGSEQYF
CDR3 DNA: TGTGCCAGCAGCTTAGAGGGACAGGGTAGCGAGCAGTACTTC

clone size: NA
J gene: TRBJ1-3
D gene: TRBD1
V gene: TRBV5-5
CDR3 protein: CASSRRDRGRSSGNTIYF
CDR3 DNA: TGTGCCAGCAGCCGCCGGGACAGGGGACGGTCCTCTGGAAACACCATATATTTT

clone size: NA
J gene: TRBJ2-2
D gene: TRBD1
V gene: TRBV2
CDR3 protein: CASGRGMIGTGELFF
CDR3 DNA: TGTGCCAGCGGCAGGGGGATGATTGGGACCGGGGAGCTGTTTTTT

clone size: NA
J gene: TRBJ2-5
D gene: TRBD1
V gene: TRBV10-2
CDR3 protein: CASSGDRVGTQYF
CDR3 DNA: TGCGCCAGCAGTGGGGACAGGGTGGGGACCCAGTACTTC

clone size: NA
J gene: TRBJ1-1
D gene: NA
V gene: TRBV5-5
CDR3 protein: CASSFGGGTEAFF
CDR3 DNA: TGTGCCAGCAGCTTTGGAGGTGGGACTGAAGCTTTCTTT

clone size: NA
J gene: TRBJ2-1
D gene: NA
V gene: TRBV4-1
CDR3 protein: CASSQDQGGSYNEQFF
CDR3 DNA: TGCGCCAGCAGCCAAGACCAGGGGGGTAGTTACAATGAGCAGTTCTTC

clone size: NA
J gene: TRBJ2-5
D gene: TRBD2
V gene: TRBV9
CDR3 protein: CASSPLGGVWGETQYF
CDR3 DNA: TGTGCCAGCAGCCCCCTGGGGGGGGTGTGGGGAGAGACCCAGTACTTC

clone size: NA
J gene: TRBJ1-2
D gene: TRBD1
V gene: TRBV9
CDR3 protein: CASSSLGGNYGYTF
CDR3 DNA: TGTGCCAGCAGCAGCTTAGGGGGCAACTATGGCTACACCTTC

clone size: NA
J gene: TRBJ2-1
D gene: NA
V gene: TRBV18
CDR3 protein: CASSSPADYSYNEQFF
CDR3 DNA: TGTGCCAGCTCATCTCCCGCCGACTATTCCTACAATGAGCAGTTCTTC